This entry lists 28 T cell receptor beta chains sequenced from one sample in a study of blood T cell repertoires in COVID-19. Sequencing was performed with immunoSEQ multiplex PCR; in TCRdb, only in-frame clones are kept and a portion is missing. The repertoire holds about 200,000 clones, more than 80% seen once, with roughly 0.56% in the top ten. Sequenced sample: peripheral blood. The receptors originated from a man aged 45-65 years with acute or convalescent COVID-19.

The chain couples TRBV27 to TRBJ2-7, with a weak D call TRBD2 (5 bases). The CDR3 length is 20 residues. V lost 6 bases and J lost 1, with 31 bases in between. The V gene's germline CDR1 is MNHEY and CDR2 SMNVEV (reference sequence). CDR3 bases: TGTGCCAGCAGGGGGTTCGCAGGAGGCAGGCCCTCTTCTACTTCCTACGAGCAGTACTTC. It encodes CASRGFAGGRPSSTSYEQYF.

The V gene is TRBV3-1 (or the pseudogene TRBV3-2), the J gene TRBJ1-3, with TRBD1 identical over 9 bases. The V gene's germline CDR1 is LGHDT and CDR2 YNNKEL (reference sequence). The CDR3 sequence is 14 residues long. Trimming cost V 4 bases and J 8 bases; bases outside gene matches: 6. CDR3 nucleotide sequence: TGTGCCAGCAGCCCAGGGGACAGGGTATACACCATATATTTT. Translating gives CASSPGDRVYTIYF.

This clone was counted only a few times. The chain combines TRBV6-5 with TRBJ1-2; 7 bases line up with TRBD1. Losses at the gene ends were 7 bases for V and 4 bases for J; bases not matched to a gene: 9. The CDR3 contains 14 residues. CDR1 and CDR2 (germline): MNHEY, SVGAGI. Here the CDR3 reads CASISGQNPYGYTF. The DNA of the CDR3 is TGTGCCAGCATCTCGGGACAGAATCCCTATGGCTACACCTTC.

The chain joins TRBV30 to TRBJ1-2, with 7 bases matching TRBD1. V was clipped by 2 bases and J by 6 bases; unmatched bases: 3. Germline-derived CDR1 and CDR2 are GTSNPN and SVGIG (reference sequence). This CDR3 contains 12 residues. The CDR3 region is CAWSSTGNGYTF. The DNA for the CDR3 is TGTGCCTGGAGTTCGACAGGGAATGGCTACACCTTC.

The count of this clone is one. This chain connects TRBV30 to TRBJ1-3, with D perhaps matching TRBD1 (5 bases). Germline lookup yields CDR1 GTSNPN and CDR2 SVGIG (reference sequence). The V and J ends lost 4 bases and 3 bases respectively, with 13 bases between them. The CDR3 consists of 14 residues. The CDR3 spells CAWIWAGNGNTIYF. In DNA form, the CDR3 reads TGTGCCTGGATCTGGGCAGGGAATGGAAACACCATATATTTT.

The CDR3 DNA reads as TGTGCCACCAGTGGACCCGCAGGGGGCTCCTACAATGAGCAGTTCTTC. Translation: CATSGPAGGSYNEQFF. J is TRBJ2-1 and V is TRBV24-1; 7 bases are a match to TRBD1. Unmatched junction bases numbered 6, after V lost 5 bases and J lost 0 bases. This CDR3 region has 16 residues. Germline V CDR1 and CDR2: KGHDR, SFDVKD.

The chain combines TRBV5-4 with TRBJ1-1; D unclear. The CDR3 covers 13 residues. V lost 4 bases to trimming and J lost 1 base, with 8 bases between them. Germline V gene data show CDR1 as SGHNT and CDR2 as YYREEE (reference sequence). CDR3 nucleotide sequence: TGTGCCAGCAGCGCCGACACGAACACTGAAGCTTTCTTT. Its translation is CASSADTNTEAFF.

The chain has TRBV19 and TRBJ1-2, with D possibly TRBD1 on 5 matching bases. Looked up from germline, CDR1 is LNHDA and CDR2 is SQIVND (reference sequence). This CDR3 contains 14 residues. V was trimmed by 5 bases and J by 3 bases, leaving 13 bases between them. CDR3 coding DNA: TGTGCCAGTAGTTCAGAAGGAGGGGACTATGGCTACACCTTC. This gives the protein CASSSEGGDYGYTF.

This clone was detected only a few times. In DNA, the CDR3 is TGTGCCAGCAGCCAAGAGCGGACTAGCGGGGGGGCGTACGAGCAGTACGTC. Amino acid sequence: CASSQERTSGGAYEQYV. The chain uses TRBV3-1 (or the pseudogene TRBV3-2) and TRBJ2-7; 15 positions agree with TRBD2. CDR1 and CDR2 from the germline V gene are LGHDT and YNNKEL (reference sequence). CDR3 size: 17 residues. V dropped 0 bases and J dropped 4; count of bases not matched to a gene: 4.

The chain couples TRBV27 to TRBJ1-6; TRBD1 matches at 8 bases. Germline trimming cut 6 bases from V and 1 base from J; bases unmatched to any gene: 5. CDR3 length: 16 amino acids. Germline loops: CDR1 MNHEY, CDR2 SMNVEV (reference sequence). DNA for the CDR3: TGTGCCAGCAGCGAGCGACAGGGGTCCTATAATTCACCCCTCCACTTT. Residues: CASSERQGSYNSPLHF.

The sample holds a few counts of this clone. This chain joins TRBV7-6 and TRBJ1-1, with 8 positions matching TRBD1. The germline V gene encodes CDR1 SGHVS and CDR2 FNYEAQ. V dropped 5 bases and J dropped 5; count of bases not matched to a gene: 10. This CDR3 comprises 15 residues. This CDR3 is CASSPIQGAQTEAFF. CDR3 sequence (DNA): TGTGCCAGCAGCCCGATCCAGGGGGCGCAGACTGAAGCTTTCTTT.

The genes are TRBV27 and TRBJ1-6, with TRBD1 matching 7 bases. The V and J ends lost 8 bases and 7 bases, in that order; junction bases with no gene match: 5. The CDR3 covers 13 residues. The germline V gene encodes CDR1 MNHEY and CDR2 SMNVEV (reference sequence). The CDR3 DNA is TGTGCCAGCGCAGACAGGGTCAATTCACCCCTCCACTTT. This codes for CASADRVNSPLHF.

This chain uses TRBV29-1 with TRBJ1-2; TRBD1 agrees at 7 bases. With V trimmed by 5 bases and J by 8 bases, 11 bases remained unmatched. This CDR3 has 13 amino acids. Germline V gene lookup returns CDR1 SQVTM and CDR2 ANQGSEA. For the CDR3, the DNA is TGCAGCGTTCGGTACAGGGGCACGGAGGGCTACACCTTC. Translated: CSVRYRGTEGYTF.

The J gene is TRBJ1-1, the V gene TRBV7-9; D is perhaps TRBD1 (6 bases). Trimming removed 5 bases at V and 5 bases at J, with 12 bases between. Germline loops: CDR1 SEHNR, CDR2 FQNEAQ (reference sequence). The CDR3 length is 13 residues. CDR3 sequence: CASSRTGITEAFF. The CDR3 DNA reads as TGTGCCAGCAGCCGCACAGGGATTACTGAAGCTTTCTTT.

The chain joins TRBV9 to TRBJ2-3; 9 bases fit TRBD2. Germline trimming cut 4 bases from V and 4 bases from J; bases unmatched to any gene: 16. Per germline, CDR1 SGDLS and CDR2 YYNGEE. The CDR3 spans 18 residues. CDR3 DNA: TGTGCCAGCAGCCCCCTCAGCGTTAGCGGGAGAGGCGCAGATACGCAGTATTTT. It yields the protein CASSPLSVSGRGADTQYF.

CDR3 sequence (DNA): TGTGCCAGCACCACAATCGGACAGGGGGCTAATGAAAAACTGTTTTTT. Its protein is CASTTIGQGANEKLFF. The rearrangement joins TRBV5-5 to TRBJ1-4; 10 bases line up with TRBD1. J lost 3 bases, V lost 6 bases, and 8 bases had no gene match. The V gene's germline CDR1 is SGHKS and CDR2 YYEKEE (reference sequence). CDR3 length: 16 amino acids.

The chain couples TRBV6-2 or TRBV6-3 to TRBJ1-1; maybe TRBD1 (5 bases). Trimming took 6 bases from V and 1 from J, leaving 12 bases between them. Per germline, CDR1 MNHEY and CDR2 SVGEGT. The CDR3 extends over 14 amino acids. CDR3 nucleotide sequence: TGTGCCAGCAGCCAGGACATAAGGAACACTGAAGCTTTCTTT. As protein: CASSQDIRNTEAFF.

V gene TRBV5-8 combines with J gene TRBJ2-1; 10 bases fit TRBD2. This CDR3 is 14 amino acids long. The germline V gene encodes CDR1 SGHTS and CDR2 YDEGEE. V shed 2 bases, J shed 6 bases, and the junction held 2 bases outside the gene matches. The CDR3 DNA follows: TGTGCCAGCAGCTTTCTAGCGGGAGTCAATGAGCAGTTCTTC. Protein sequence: CASSFLAGVNEQFF. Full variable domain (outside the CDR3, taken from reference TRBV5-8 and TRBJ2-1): EAGVTQSPTHLIKTRGQQATLRCSPISGHTSVYWYQQALGLGLQFLLWYDEGEERNRGNFPPRFSGRQFPNYSSELNVNALELEDSALYLCASSFLAGVNEQFFGPGTRLTVL.

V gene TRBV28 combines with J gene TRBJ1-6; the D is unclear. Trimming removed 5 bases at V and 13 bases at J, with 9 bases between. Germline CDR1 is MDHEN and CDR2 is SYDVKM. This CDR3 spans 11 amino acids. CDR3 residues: CASSIRFPLHF. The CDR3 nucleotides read TGTGCCAGCAGTATCCGGTTTCCCCTCCACTTT.

CDR3: CAIGTPNTEAFF. CDR3 nucleotide sequence: TGTGCCATCGGGACTCCGAACACTGAAGCTTTCTTT. V usage is TRBV10-3 and J usage is TRBJ1-1; perhaps TRBD1 as D (5 bases). V was cut by 8 bases and J by 1 base, with 8 bases left in between. This CDR3 has 12 amino acids. CDR1 and CDR2 from the germline V gene are ENHRY and SYGVKD.

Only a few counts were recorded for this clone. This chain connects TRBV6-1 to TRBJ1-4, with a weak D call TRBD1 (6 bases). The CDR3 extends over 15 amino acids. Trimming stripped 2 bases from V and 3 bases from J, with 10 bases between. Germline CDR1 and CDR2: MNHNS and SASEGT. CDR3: CASSELSGANEKLFF. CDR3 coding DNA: TGTGCCAGCAGTGAATTATCAGGGGCTAATGAAAAACTGTTTTTT.

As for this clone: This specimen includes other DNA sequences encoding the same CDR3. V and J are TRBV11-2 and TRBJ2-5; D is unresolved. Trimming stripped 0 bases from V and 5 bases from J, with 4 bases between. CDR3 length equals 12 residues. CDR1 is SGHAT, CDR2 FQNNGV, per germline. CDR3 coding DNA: TGTGCCAGCAGCTTAGACAGGGAGACCCAGTACTTC. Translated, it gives CASSLDRETQYF.

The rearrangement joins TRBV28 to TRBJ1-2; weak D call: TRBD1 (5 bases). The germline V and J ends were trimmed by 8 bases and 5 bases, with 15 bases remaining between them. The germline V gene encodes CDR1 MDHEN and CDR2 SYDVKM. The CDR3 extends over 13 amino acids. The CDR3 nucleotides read TGTGCCAGCTGGGAGGGGAGGCGGTATGGCTACACCTTC. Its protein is CASWEGRRYGYTF.

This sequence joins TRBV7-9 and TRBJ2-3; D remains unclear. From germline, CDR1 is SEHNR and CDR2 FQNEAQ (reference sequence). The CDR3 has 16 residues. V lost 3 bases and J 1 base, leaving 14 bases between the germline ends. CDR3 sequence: CASSFPGSRRTDTQYF. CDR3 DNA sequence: TGTGCCAGCAGCTTTCCCGGGTCAAGACGCACAGATACGCAGTATTTT.

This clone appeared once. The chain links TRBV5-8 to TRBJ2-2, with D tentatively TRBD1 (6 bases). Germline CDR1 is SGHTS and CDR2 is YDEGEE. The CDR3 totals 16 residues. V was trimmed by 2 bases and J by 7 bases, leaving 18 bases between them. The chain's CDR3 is CASSFGAGDSGGELFF. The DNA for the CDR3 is TGTGCCAGCAGCTTCGGGGCAGGGGATTCGGGCGGGGAGCTGTTTTTT.

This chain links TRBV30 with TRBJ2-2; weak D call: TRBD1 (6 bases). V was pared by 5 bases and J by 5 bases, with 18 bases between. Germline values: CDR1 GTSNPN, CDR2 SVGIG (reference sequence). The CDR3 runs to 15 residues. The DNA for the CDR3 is TGTGCCTGGGGCAAGGACAGCCGACTTACCGGGGAGCTGTTTTTT. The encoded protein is CAWGKDSRLTGELFF.

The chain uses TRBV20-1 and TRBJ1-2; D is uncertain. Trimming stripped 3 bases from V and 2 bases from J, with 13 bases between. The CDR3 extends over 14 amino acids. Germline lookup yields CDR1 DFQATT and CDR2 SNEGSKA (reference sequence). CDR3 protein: CSASLGPQNYGYTF. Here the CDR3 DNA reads TGCAGTGCTAGTCTGGGCCCCCAGAACTATGGCTACACCTTC.

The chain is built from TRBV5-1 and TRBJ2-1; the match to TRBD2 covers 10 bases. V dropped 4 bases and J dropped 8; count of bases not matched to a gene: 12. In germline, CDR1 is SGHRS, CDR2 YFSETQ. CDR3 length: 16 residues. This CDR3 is CASSPVSSGRLDEQFF. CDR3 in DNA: TGCGCCAGCAGCCCGGTGAGTAGCGGGAGGTTGGATGAGCAGTTCTTC.